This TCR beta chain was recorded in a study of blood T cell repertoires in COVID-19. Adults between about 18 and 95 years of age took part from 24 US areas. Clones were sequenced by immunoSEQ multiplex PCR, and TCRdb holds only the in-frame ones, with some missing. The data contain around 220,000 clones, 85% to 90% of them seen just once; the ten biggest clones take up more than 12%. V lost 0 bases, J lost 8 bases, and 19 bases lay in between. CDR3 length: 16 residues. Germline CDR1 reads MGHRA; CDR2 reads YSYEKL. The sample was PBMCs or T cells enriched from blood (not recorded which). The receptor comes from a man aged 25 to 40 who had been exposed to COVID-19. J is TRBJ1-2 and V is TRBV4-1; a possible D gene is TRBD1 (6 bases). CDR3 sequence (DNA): TGCGCCAGCAGCCAAGATTCCGGGACAAATGGTGGAGGCTACACCTTC. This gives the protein CASSQDSGTNGGGYTF.